The 22 T cell receptor beta chains in this list originate from one sample, sequenced in a study of blood T cell repertoires in COVID-19 (dated by TCRdb to 2020 to 2022). Libraries were made using the immunoSEQ multiplex PCR assay. TCRdb's version of the immuneACCESS table is confined to in-frame rearrangements and falls short of the full clone set. An unresolved V gene accounts for under half of the shortfall where checked; the remainder is of unknown origin. The sample profile shows over 150,000 clones; about 86% of them were found once. The ten top clones hold roughly 7% of the sample. Specimen: peripheral blood. These receptors all stem from a man aged 45-65 years with active or convalescent COVID-19.

This chain links TRBV5-1 with TRBJ2-3, with TRBD2 as a possible D gene (5 bases). Deletions cut 5 bases from V and 0 bases from J, with 10 bases between. CDR3 length: 14 residues. In germline, CDR1 is SGHRS, CDR2 YFSETQ. The CDR3 bases are TGCGCCAGCAGTCCTGGACTCAGCACAGATACGCAGTATTTT. This translates into CASSPGLSTDTQYF. The entire variable domain, with the rest obtained from reference TRBV5-1 and TRBJ2-3, is as follows: KAGVTQTPRYLIKTRGQQVTLSCSPISGHRSVSWYQQTPGQGLQFLFEYFSETQRNKGNFPGRFSGRQFSNSRSEMNVSTLELGDSALYLCASSPGLSTDTQYFGPGTRLTVL.

The genes are TRBV6-2 or TRBV6-3 and TRBJ1-5; 9 positions agree with TRBD1. V dropped 5 bases and J dropped 9; count of bases not matched to a gene: 11. The CDR3 runs to 15 residues. CDR1 and CDR2 from the germline V gene are MNHEY and SVGEGT. The CDR3: CASSPGQGPTLPQHF. The CDR3 DNA is TGTGCCAGCAGTCCGGGACAGGGTCCTACCCTGCCCCAGCATTTT.

The chain recombines TRBV6-5 with TRBJ2-7; TRBD2 matches 10 bases. The CDR3 has 14 residues. The V segment lost 5 bases and the J segment 3 bases; nucleotides outside the gene matches: 4. The germline gives CDR1 MNHEY, CDR2 SVGAGI. In DNA, the CDR3 is TGTGCCAGCAGTCTAGCGGGAGTTCGCTACGAGCAGTACTTC. Protein product: CASSLAGVRYEQYF.

This chain connects TRBV24-1 to TRBJ1-5; TRBD1 is a possible D gene (6 bases). V was cut by 3 bases and J by 2 bases, with 19 bases left in between. The CDR3 runs 18 residues. The V gene's germline CDR1 is KGHDR and CDR2 SFDVKD. CDR3 bases: TGTGCCACCAGTGATCCCCGGGACACACCCTCGGGCAATCAGCCCCAGCATTTT. Translation: CATSDPRDTPSGNQPQHF.

In this sample, this clone turned up once. This chain links TRBV4-2 with TRBJ2-2; 9 nucleotides match TRBD1. The CDR3 is 14 amino acids. With 8 bases clipped from V and 3 bases from J, the junction kept 4 bases outside the gene matches. Germline V gene lookup returns CDR1 LGHNA and CDR2 YNFKEQ. The CDR3 coding sequence is TGTGCCAGCTCTAGACAGGGGGACACCGGGGAGCTGTTTTTT. Translated: CASSRQGDTGELFF.

The V call is TRBV6-4, the J call TRBJ2-1, with D tentatively TRBD2 (5 bases). Trimming took off 6 bases at V and 6 bases at J, with 9 bases between the two ends. Germline lookup yields CDR1 MRHNA and CDR2 SNTAGT. The CDR3 is 12 residues long. The CDR3 loop reads CASRQRSNEQFF. CDR3 bases: TGTGCCAGCAGGCAGCGGTCCAATGAGCAGTTCTTC.

This clone occurred a few times. CDR3 in DNA: TGTGCCAGCGGGACAGGAGGAGTTTTCGCTTTCTTT. Translation gives CASGTGGVFAFF. The genes are TRBV28 and TRBJ1-1; 8 positions agree with TRBD1. The CDR3 has 12 amino acids. V lost 8 bases to trimming and J lost 11 bases; unmatched junction nucleotides: 10. Germline V CDR1 and CDR2: MDHEN, SYDVKM.

The rearrangement links TRBV30 to TRBJ1-1; perhaps TRBD1 as D (6 bases). The CDR3 spans 13 residues. CDR1 and CDR2 from the germline V gene are GTSNPN and SVGIG (reference sequence). V lost 0 bases and J lost 7, with 12 bases in between. The CDR3 sequence: CAWSVRQEFEAFF. CDR3 in DNA: TGTGCCTGGAGTGTACGACAGGAGTTTGAAGCTTTCTTT.

The chain combines TRBV2 with TRBJ2-7; 7 bases are a match to TRBD1. The germline CDR1 and CDR2 sequences are SNHLY and FYNNEI. After removal of 7 bases from V and 3 bases from J, the junction contained 9 bases not matched to a gene. The CDR3 is 14 amino acids. The CDR3 coding sequence is TGTGCCAGCATCCCTATAGGGGACAGCTACGAGCAGTACTTC. Protein product: CASIPIGDSYEQYF.

The V and J genes are TRBV11-3 and TRBJ2-1, with 13 bases that match TRBD2. The germline V gene has CDR1 SGHNT and CDR2 YENEEA. With V trimmed by 0 bases and J by 0 bases, 2 bases remained unmatched. The CDR3 covers 18 residues. Here the CDR3 DNA reads TGTGCCAGCAGCTTAGAGACTAGCGGGAGGCACTCCTACAATGAGCAGTTCTTC. It translates to CASSLETSGRHSYNEQFF.

This rearrangement joins TRBV19 to TRBJ2-3; 8 bases fit TRBD2. The CDR3 contains 15 residues. Per the germline V gene, CDR1 is LNHDA and CDR2 is SQIVND (reference sequence). V trimming: 5 bases; J trimming: 3 bases; junction bases outside the gene matches: 7. DNA of the CDR3: TGTGCCAGTAGTGGGGAGCGGGAGCTGACAGATACGCAGTATTTT. Protein: CASSGERELTDTQYF.

The CDR3, as DNA: TGTGCCAGCAGCTCCCCCGGGGGGCGGTGGCTGTTTTTT. Amino acids: CASSSPGGRWLFF. The rearrangement uses TRBV7-9 and TRBJ2-2; D might be TRBD2 (7 bases). The CDR3 extends over 13 amino acids. Germline CDR1 reads SEHNR; CDR2 reads FQNEAQ (reference sequence). Trimming removed 4 bases from V and 13 bases from J, with 16 bases in between.

This chain joins TRBV28 and TRBJ1-5; D remains unclear. Trimming took 3 bases from V and 7 from J, leaving 16 bases between them. This CDR3 region has 15 residues. CDR1 MDHEN and CDR2 SYDVKM come from the germline V gene. In nucleotides, the CDR3 is TGTGCCAGCAGTTTGGGAGATGCGGGCGGCCAGCCCCAGCATTTT. This codes for CASSLGDAGGQPQHF.

The CDR3: CASSGTPGSGELFF. CDR3 bases: TGTGCCAGCAGCGGCACCCCGGGGAGCGGGGAGCTGTTTTTT. J is TRBJ2-2 and V is TRBV9, with D perhaps TRBD2 (5 bases). The CDR3 has 14 amino acids. Looked up from germline, CDR1 is SGDLS and CDR2 is YYNGEE. Deletions cut 3 bases from V and 7 bases from J, with 13 bases between.

V is TRBV9 and J is TRBJ2-3; TRBD1 matches at 9 bases. J was trimmed by 1 base and V by 4 bases; bases with no gene match: 4. CDR1 and CDR2 from the germline V gene are SGDLS and YYNGEE. The CDR3 is 15 residues long. The CDR3 sequence is CASSLRTGGTDTQYF. As DNA, the CDR3 is TGTGCCAGCAGCCTGCGGACAGGGGGCACAGATACGCAGTATTTT.

The chain couples TRBV9 to TRBJ2-1; TRBD1 aligns across 8 bases. CDR3 length: 13 amino acids. Germline lookup yields CDR1 SGDLS and CDR2 YYNGEE. With V trimmed by 4 bases and J by 8 bases, 5 bases remained unmatched. CDR3 sequence: CASSLRTGYEQFF. In nucleotides, the CDR3 is TGTGCCAGCAGCCTACGGACAGGGTATGAGCAGTTCTTC.

The chain joins TRBV7-8 to TRBJ1-2; TRBD1 matches 7 bases. The V gene's germline CDR1 is SGHVS and CDR2 FQNEAQ. Trimming cost V 5 bases and J 5 bases; bases outside gene matches: 14. The CDR3 is 16 residues long. CDR3 DNA: TGTGCCAGCAGCCACCTGGACAGGCTATTAGAATATGGCTACACCTTC. It specifies CASSHLDRLLEYGYTF. The entire variable domain, with the rest obtained from reference TRBV7-8 and TRBJ1-2, is as follows: GAGVSQSPRYKVAKRGQDVALRCDPISGHVSLFWYQQALGQGPEFLTYFQNEAQLDKSGLPSDRFFAERPEGSVSTLKIQRTQQEDSAVYLCASSHLDRLLEYGYTFGSGTRLTVV.

The rearrangement uses TRBV21-1 and TRBJ2-7; the table gives TRBD2 as D, unverified against the DNA. TRBV21-1 has pseudogene status. The CDR3 has 17 residues. CDR3 sequence (DNA): TGTGCCAGCAGCCCCCGGGCTAGCGGGAGGGTAAACTACGAGCAGTACTTC. Protein product: CASSPRASGRVNYEQYF.

This rearrangement joins TRBV6-6 to TRBJ1-4, with TRBD1 identical over 8 bases. Germline CDR1 and CDR2: MNHNY and SVGAGI (reference sequence). The J segment lost 10 bases and the V segment lost 5 bases, leaving 9 bases of the junction unmatched. CDR3 size: 14 residues. CDR3 sequence (DNA): TGTGCCAGCAGTCCCGACAGGGGATACGTAAAACTGTTTTTT. Amino acid sequence: CASSPDRGYVKLFF.

The rearrangement uses TRBV10-3 and TRBJ1-3; D is possibly TRBD1 (6 bases). Germline CDR1 and CDR2: ENHRY and SYGVKD. This CDR3 is 15 amino acids long. Between the trimmed V and J ends, which lost 3 bases and 4 bases, there was a span of 13 bases. CDR3 sequence: CAISESAGEGNTIYF. The CDR3, as DNA: TGTGCCATCAGTGAATCGGCAGGGGAAGGAAACACCATATATTTT.

This clone has just a few counts. The chain carries TRBV7-3 and TRBJ1-5, with unresolved D. Deletions cut 5 bases from V and 0 bases from J, with 11 bases between. This CDR3 has 15 amino acids. The germline CDR1 and CDR2 sequences are SGHTA and FQGTGA. In DNA, the CDR3 is TGTGCCAGCAGCGAAGACTTTTATAGCAATCAGCCCCAGCATTTT. It encodes CASSEDFYSNQPQHF.

The rearrangement joins TRBV12-3 or TRBV12-4 to TRBJ1-1; D is unclear. This CDR3 has 13 amino acids. V dropped 4 bases and J dropped 4 bases, with 10 bases sitting between them. The CDR3 loop is CASSSSITTEAFF. CDR3 sequence (DNA): TGTGCCAGCAGTTCCAGTATTACCACTGAAGCTTTCTTT.